This record looks at one T cell receptor beta chain sequence and its context. The junction had 14 bases not matched to a gene; V was cut back by 0 bases and J by 2 bases. The CDR3 totals 20 residues. The entry originates in a study of blood T cell repertoires in COVID-19. Study background: Material from acute and convalescent COVID-19 was sourced from the United States, Italy and Spain. In each case, the material was cDNA or gDNA derived from T cells, B-cell-depleted T cells, or PBMCs.

Authors' analysis steps: Reference gene primer amplification gave nucleated cell count estimates. Clones were read by immunoSEQ multiplex PCR, and TCRdb kept only the in-frame ones, dropping some. The D gene and trimming were derived from the DNA, and the V and J assignments and clone size from that table. The sample gives 99,000 or so clones, roughly 89% of which show up once; approximately 5% is in the top ten. Sequencing was performed on peripheral blood. The V call is TRBV23-1, the J call TRBJ1-5; 9 bases map to TRBD1. TRBV23-1 falls under the ORF class, with uncertain function. This receptor was identified in a human donor in a cohort sampled during active COVID-19. The CDR3 loop reads CASSQSGGTGFFLGNQPQHF. DNA of the CDR3: TGCGCCAGCAGTCAATCCGGGGGGACAGGGTTTTTCTTGGGCAATCAGCCCCAGCATTTT.